The sequence of this TCR beta chain was determined in a study of shared clonotypes between healthy human individuals. Study context: CD4 naive and CD4 memory each took three plates per donor, while CD8 naive took two and CD8 memory one.

Here immunoSEQ multiplex PCR was the method, and the copy in TCRdb shows in-frame clones only, minus some. The sample includes more than 900,000 clones, approximately 78% seen only once; the top ten take roughly 0.62%. This clone has only one observation. Sequenced input: memory CD4+ T cells from PBMCs. Subset given: CD45RA-negative fraction. This clonotype was sampled from a young man in good health. Some clones in this sample may be carry-over from other donors' samples.

CDR3 loop: CAWIRSGVNNEQFF. The CDR3 DNA is TGTGCCTGGATTAGGAGCGGGGTTAACAATGAGCAGTTCTTC. The V and J genes are TRBV30 and TRBJ2-1; 7 bases fit TRBD2. Germline V CDR1 and CDR2: GTSNPN, SVGIG (reference sequence). Trimming removed 4 bases from V and 5 bases from J; junction bases left unmatched: 8. This CDR3 is 14 amino acids long.